These 12 T cell receptor beta chains share one sample of origin, sequenced in a study of PD-1 blockade in classical Hodgkin lymphoma. Libraries were prepared by immunoSEQ multiplex PCR; TCRdb keeps only in-frame clonotypes and omits some of them. The sample lists roughly 47,000 clones; roughly 80% were seen once. In every patient, relapse followed autologous stem cell transplantation, while exposure to brentuximab vedotin differed. The sample here was peripheral blood mononuclear cells (PBMCs), taken before the second cycle of nivolumab. The receptors here all came from a human donor with classical Hodgkin lymphoma.

The chain combines TRBV27 with TRBJ2-3, with 10 bases identical to TRBD1. V lost 5 bases, J lost 7 bases, and 12 bases stayed unmatched. Germline CDR1 MNHEY, CDR2 SMNVEV (reference sequence). The CDR3 loop spans 16 amino acids. The DNA for the CDR3 is TGTGCCAGCAGTACCCGCTACCGGGACAGGGGTTATACGCAGTATTTT. As protein: CASSTRYRDRGYTQYF.

The rearrangement joins TRBV19 to TRBJ2-7, with D possibly being TRBD1 (5 bases). Trimming pared 8 bases from V and 3 bases from J, leaving 14 bases between. Looked up from germline, CDR1 is LNHDA and CDR2 is SQIVND (reference sequence). This CDR3 is built from 13 residues. CDR3 DNA: TGTGCCAGTGCTCTTGACAGATACTACGAGCAGTACTTC. Translation gives CASALDRYYEQYF.

This clone is deemed medium-sized. The same CDR3 arises from other DNA sequences in this sample as well. This rearrangement joins TRBV14 to TRBJ2-1; tentatively, D is TRBD2 (5 bases). This CDR3 is built from 13 residues. The germline V gene has CDR1 SGHDN and CDR2 FVKESK. V lost 4 bases and J lost 4, with 8 bases in between. The DNA of the CDR3 is TGTGCCAGCAGCCCCCGGGATTACAATGAGCAGTTCTTC. Its protein product is CASSPRDYNEQFF. The complete variable domain, with remaining parts taken from reference TRBV14 and TRBJ2-1, reads EAGVTQFPSHSVIEKGQTVTLRCDPISGHDNLYWYRRVMGKEIKFLLHFVKESKQDESGMPNNRFLAERTGGTYSTLKVQPAELEDSGVYFCASSPRDYNEQFFGPGTRLTVL.

This chain uses TRBV6-5 with TRBJ2-2; D gene unclear. The CDR3 length is 15 residues. V lost 0 bases to trimming and J lost 1 base, with 6 bases between them. In germline, CDR1 is MNHEY, CDR2 SVGAGI. CDR3 sequence: CASSYSGLNTGELFF. Written as DNA, the CDR3 is TGTGCCAGCAGTTACTCGGGCCTGAACACCGGGGAGCTGTTTTTT.

The V and J genes are TRBV5-1 and TRBJ1-2; D is unresolved. The germline V gene has CDR1 SGHRS and CDR2 YFSETQ. This CDR3 has 13 amino acids. Trimming cost V 0 bases and J 3 bases, with 6 bases left between them. CDR3 sequence: CASSLEADYGYTF. The CDR3 nucleotides read TGCGCCAGCAGCTTGGAGGCAGACTATGGCTACACCTTC.

This CDR3 reads CASSYRPARPRNTIYF. CDR3 nucleotide sequence: TGTGCCAGCAGTTACCGACCGGCTCGCCCTAGAAACACCATATATTTT. The chain is built from TRBV6-4 and TRBJ1-3; D is ambiguous. The CDR3 totals 16 residues. CDR1 and CDR2 from the germline V gene are MRHNA and SNTAGT. V was cut by 5 bases and J by 5 bases, with 19 bases left in between.

The chain uses TRBV6-5 and TRBJ2-7, with 8 positions matching TRBD2. The length of the CDR3 is 15 residues. Germline CDR1 reads MNHEY; CDR2 reads SVGAGI. The ends lost 0 bases at V and 3 bases at J; junction bases unmatched: 4. CDR3 residues: CASSYSKTSDYEQYF. For the CDR3, the DNA is TGTGCCAGCAGTTACTCGAAGACTAGCGACTACGAGCAGTACTTC.

The chain couples TRBV4-1 to TRBJ2-3; 9 bases are a match to TRBD2. The trim removed 4 bases at V and 5 bases at J, leaving 19 bases unmatched. Germline V CDR1 and CDR2: MGHRA, YSYEKL. This CDR3 spans 19 amino acids. CDR3 amino acids: CASSPLGLAVAGVVDTQYF. CDR3 bases: TGCGCCAGCAGCCCCCTCGGACTCGCAGTAGCGGGAGTCGTAGATACGCAGTATTTT.

The rearrangement joins TRBV6-1 to TRBJ1-5; no clear D gene. Germline values: CDR1 MNHNS, CDR2 SASEGT. The CDR3 is 13 amino acids. Trimming took 7 bases from V and 0 from J, leaving 7 bases between them. The CDR3 DNA is TGTGCCAGCACCACTTATAGCAATCAGCCCCAGCATTTT. Translated: CASTTYSNQPQHF.

The chain combines TRBV29-1 with TRBJ1-2, with D possibly TRBD1 on 5 matching bases. This CDR3 region has 14 residues. The germline V gene has CDR1 SQVTM and CDR2 ANQGSEA. With 4 bases removed from V and 3 bases from J, the gap between germline ends came to 15 bases. The CDR3 loop reads CSVVEGNFYYGYTF. DNA for the CDR3: TGCAGCGTTGTTGAGGGGAATTTCTACTATGGCTACACCTTC.

The V call is TRBV7-2, the J call TRBJ2-4, with 9 bases fitting TRBD2. The V and J ends lost 0 bases and 8 bases, in that order; junction bases with no gene match: 5. CDR3 length equals 15 residues. Germline-derived CDR1 and CDR2 are SGHTA and FQGNSA. The CDR3: CASSLAGTSIHIQYF. The CDR3 bases are TGTGCCAGCAGCTTAGCCGGGACTAGCATCCACATTCAGTACTTC.

This clone occurred once. CDR3 sequence (DNA): TGTGCCAGTTCATATATGACAGCTCCGTCCTACGAGCAGTACTTC. The encoded protein is CASSYMTAPSYEQYF. The chain links TRBV6-5 to TRBJ2-7; D is perhaps TRBD1 (5 bases). The CDR3 consists of 15 residues. Looked up from germline, CDR1 is MNHEY and CDR2 is SVGAGI. The V and J ends lost 9 bases and 1 base respectively, with 19 bases between them.